This TCR beta chain was profiled in a study of identical twins. Broader study findings: The study found that models underestimated out-of-frame TCR alpha sharing in monozygotic twins. Fewer insertions characterized abundant cord blood beta clonotypes, whereas memory repertoires showed none.

Concerning this clonotype itself: What it recognizes is unknown. Mismatch with germline at one junction end may stem from a read error.

The CDR3 is made up of 15 amino acids. Germline V lookup: CDR1 SGHRS, CDR2 YFSETQ. TCRdb independently ran MiXCR on the 5' RACE reads; one entry per CDR3 protein. The repertoire holds roughly 1,500,000 distinct CDR3 sequences, with around a third as singletons. Specimen: cord blood. The chain uses TRBV5-1 and TRBJ1-2; 7 nucleotides line up with TRBD1. This TCR was sampled from a newborn girl in good health. This CDR3 is CAGSPMPGQSLGYTF. CDR3 in DNA: TGCGCCGGCAGCCCGATGCCGGGACAGAGCCTTGGCTACACCTTC.